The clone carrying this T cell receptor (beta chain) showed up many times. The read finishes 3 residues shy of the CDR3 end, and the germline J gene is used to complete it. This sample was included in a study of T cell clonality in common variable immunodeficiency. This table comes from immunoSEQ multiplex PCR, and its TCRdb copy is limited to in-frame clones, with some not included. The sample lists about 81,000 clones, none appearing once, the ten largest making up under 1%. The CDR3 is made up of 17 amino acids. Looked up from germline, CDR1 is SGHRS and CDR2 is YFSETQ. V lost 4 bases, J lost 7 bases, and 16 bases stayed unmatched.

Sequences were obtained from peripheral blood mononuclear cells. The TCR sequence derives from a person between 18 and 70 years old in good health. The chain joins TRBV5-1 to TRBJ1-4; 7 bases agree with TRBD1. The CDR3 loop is CASSPTPLRDRLEKLFF. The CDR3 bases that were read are TGCGCCAGCAGCCCCACCCCCCTCCGGGACAGACTTGAAAAA.